What follows describes a single T cell receptor beta chain. Its antigen is unknown. Sequencing was performed with immunoSEQ multiplex PCR; in TCRdb, only in-frame clones are kept and a portion is missing. The table shows about 730 clones, with 88% occurring only once. The source of the sample is a study of immune cell composition in non-small cell lung cancer. The CDR3 runs 15 residues. Germline loops: CDR1 MNHNS, CDR2 SASEGT. V trimming: 3 bases; J trimming: 8 bases; junction bases outside the gene matches: 5. Broader study findings: It was not proven that tumour-reactive clones equal dominant tumour-associated clones.

Normal lung was taken at the farthest possible site, at least 3 cm from tumour. The sequence was collected from a human donor with non-small cell lung cancer. What was sequenced was non-adjacent lung tissue. The chain uses TRBV6-1 and TRBJ2-1, with 12 bases that match TRBD2. CDR3 protein: CASSELAGGPYEQFF. DNA for the CDR3: TGTGCCAGCAGTGAGCTAGCGGGGGGGCCTTATGAGCAGTTCTTC.